This T cell receptor beta chain was captured by sequencing in a study of post-analysis software for immune sequencing data (dated by TCRdb to about 2015). Study-level background: Relapsing-remitting, secondary progressive and progressive-relapsing multiple sclerosis were recorded as disease courses, and subtype annotation was lacking for some patients. The multiple sclerosis patient repertoires were compared with roughly twelve previously published healthy control repertoires from donors aged 6 to 25 years. A subset of samples was prepared in parallel using single-end sample barcoding, then pooled and co-amplified after Illumina adapter ligation.

This clonotype occurred a few times. Its antigen is not yet known. Base qualities are not provided; no much larger clone lies one nucleotide away. V is pruned by 3 bases and J by 1 base, leaving 9 bases of the junction without a gene match. The germline V gene gives CDR1 as MDHEN and CDR2 as SYDVKM. The CDR3 runs 17 residues from the cysteine to the phenylalanine. Only the CDR3 region is kept as DNA, spanning 51 bases read in frame from base 1. Results and caveats for the whole study, not just this receptor: Multiple sclerosis patients had significantly lower normalized Chao1 diversity than controls, a result that suggests substantial peripheral T-cell clonal expansion. Direct clustering with F measure showed strong co-clustering of samples prepared in the same batch, prompting a batch-effect correction. The multiple sclerosis patient group was slightly younger than the control group. Patients showed significantly higher frequencies than controls for a few TRBV segments, among them TRBV5-6, TRBV5-1 and TRBV20-1.

The library was prepared using PCR. TCRdb names Illumina HiSeq 2500 as the instrument used. Unique molecular identifiers were incorporated into TCR beta cDNA libraries to reduce PCR and sequencing biases. Roughly 500,000 cDNA molecules were obtained for every 1 to 10 million input T cells, so each molecule roughly corresponded to one T cell. The patient libraries were prepared and sequenced with the same protocol used for the earlier healthy control dataset. Samples belonging to the same batch were prepared together, multiplexed and sequenced on a shared HiSeq lane. The original pipeline was this. MIGEC handled the raw barcoded reads, throwing out single-read molecular identifier groups before consensus assembly and CDR3 extraction. VDJtools was used for post-analysis of the clonotype tables, with diversity normalized by down-sampling every dataset to the smallest sample size. Repertoire overlap clustering matched CDR3 amino acid but not nucleotide sequences to correct batch-related cross-sample contamination. The raw public data were reprocessed by TCRdb itself: fastp quality trimming at Q25, MiXCR clonotype calling, in-frame beta chains only. Identical CDR3 proteins give one entry, which carries the most common genes and DNA. The V and J calls follow TCRdb's processing rather than the paper's. The sample table lists over 700,000 distinct CDR3 sequences, roughly 29% of them with a count of one. Roughly 0.57% of the sample belongs to the ten largest clones.

TCR beta repertoires were profiled from peripheral blood of 10 to 15 young patients with multiple sclerosis to demonstrate the VDJtools post-analysis software. The multiple sclerosis patients were children and adolescents ranging in age from about 6 to 17 years. Sequencing was done on a sample of blood. The TCR was taken from a girl aged 5 to 17 with multiple sclerosis. This chain joins TRBV28 to TRBJ2-5; 9 middle bases align to TRBD1. The CDR3: CASSFPGQGEIQETQYF. The bases are TGTGCCAGCAGTTTCCCGGGACAGGGCGAGATCCAAGAGACCCAGTACTTC.